These 20 T cell receptor beta chains share one sample of origin, sequenced in a study of T cell responses to AZD1222 COVID-19 vaccine. The method was immunoSEQ multiplex PCR; TCRdb's version includes in-frame clones alone and lacks a portion of them. The table has some 150,000 clones, around 89% seen once. The sequences come from peripheral blood, collected 28 days after the second AZD1222 dose. These receptors were collected from an adult who received the AZD1222 COVID-19 vaccine.

This chain connects TRBV4-1 to TRBJ2-2; a weak D match, TRBD2 (7 bases). V was clipped by 1 base and J by 4 bases, with 10 bases between them. The CDR3 length is 15 residues. Germline V gene sequence: CDR1 MGHRA, CDR2 YSYEKL. CDR3 protein: CASSQARGGTGELFF. The DNA of the CDR3 is TGCGCCAGCAGCCAAGCAAGGGGGGGCACCGGGGAGCTGTTTTTT.

V gene TRBV25-1 combines with J gene TRBJ1-2, with D perhaps matching TRBD1 (6 bases). The V gene lost 4 bases and the J gene lost 4 bases, with 13 bases spanning the gap. Germline lookup yields CDR1 MGHDK and CDR2 SYGVNS. This CDR3 has 14 amino acids. The CDR3 here is CASSGLGDTYGYTF. DNA for the CDR3: TGTGCCAGCAGTGGCCTGGGGGACACCTATGGCTACACCTTC.

The rearrangement joins TRBV4-3 to TRBJ1-5, with D hard to call. This CDR3 region has 13 residues. Germline V lookup: CDR1 LGHNA, CDR2 YSLEER. V lost 0 bases to trimming and J lost 9 bases, with 9 bases between them. The CDR3 loop is CASSQEYRGPQHF. CDR3 DNA sequence: TGCGCCAGCAGCCAAGAGTATAGAGGGCCCCAGCATTTT.

This rearrangement joins TRBV6-5 to TRBJ1-1; D ambiguous. Germline V gene data show CDR1 as MNHEY and CDR2 as SVGAGI. V was shortened by 7 bases and J by 1 base, with 10 bases between the two germline ends. The CDR3 contains 13 residues. The CDR3 DNA reads as TGTGCCAGCAACGGAGGGAGGAACACTGAAGCTTTCTTT. It encodes CASNGGRNTEAFF.

This sequence joins TRBV24-1 and TRBJ2-2, with D possibly matching TRBD1 (5 bases). Trimming left V 1 base short and J 5 bases short, with 13 bases between. Germline assignment: CDR1 KGHDR and CDR2 SFDVKD. CDR3 length equals 16 residues. CDR3 in amino acids: CATSDFGAGWTGELFF. Written as DNA, the CDR3 is TGTGCCACCAGTGATTTTGGGGCAGGGTGGACCGGGGAGCTGTTTTTT.

The gene calls are TRBV25-1 and TRBJ2-1; D could derive from TRBD1 or TRBD2 (5 bases each). Trimming cost V 3 bases and J 4 bases, with 19 bases left between them. The CDR3 sequence is 17 residues long. The germline V gene encodes CDR1 MGHDK and CDR2 SYGVNS. CDR3 DNA sequence: TGTGCCAGCAGTGACAATCGGGGCGGTCTAGGGTACAATGAGCAGTTCTTC. Its translation is CASSDNRGGLGYNEQFF.

This chain uses TRBV5-8 with TRBJ1-1; the D gene is possibly TRBD1 (5 bases). CDR3 size: 14 residues. Between the trimmed V and J ends, which lost 6 bases and 3 bases, there was a span of 15 bases. Germline loops: CDR1 SGHTS, CDR2 YDEGEE. CDR3 sequence reads: CASTPRREDTEAFF. The CDR3 coding sequence is TGTGCCAGCACCCCTCGCAGGGAGGACACTGAAGCTTTCTTT.

This chain connects TRBV7-9 to TRBJ1-1; possibly TRBD1 for D (5 bases). V was cut by 1 base and J by 7 bases, with 13 bases left in between. There are 14 residues in the CDR3. Germline lookup yields CDR1 SEHNR and CDR2 FQNEAQ (reference sequence). The CDR3: CASSLEGQGGEAFF. CDR3 coding DNA: TGTGCCAGCAGCTTAGAGGGGCAGGGAGGTGAAGCTTTCTTT.

In this sample, this clone turned up once. V usage is TRBV18 and J usage is TRBJ1-5; D might be TRBD1 (6 bases). Trimming left V 3 bases short and J 9 bases short, with 15 bases between. The CDR3 has 14 residues. The germline V gene encodes CDR1 KGHSH and CDR2 LQKENI. For the CDR3, the DNA is TGTGCCAGCTCACCGGCACAGGGCCGGGGGCCCCAGCATTTT. Translated, it gives CASSPAQGRGPQHF.

The gene calls are TRBV4-2 and TRBJ1-1, with D tentatively TRBD1 (6 bases). Trimming removed 0 bases from V and 5 bases from J, with 19 bases in between. The CDR3 runs 17 residues. CDR1 LGHNA and CDR2 YNFKEQ come from the germline V gene. This CDR3 is CASSQENLITGLTEAFF. CDR3 sequence (DNA): TGTGCCAGCAGCCAAGAGAACCTAATTACAGGGTTGACTGAAGCTTTCTTT.

The rearrangement links TRBV7-8 to TRBJ1-3, with 12 bases identical to TRBD1. V trimming: 3 bases; J trimming: 7 bases; junction bases outside the gene matches: 1. Germline V gene lookup returns CDR1 SGHVS and CDR2 FQNEAQ. The CDR3 extends over 14 amino acids. CDR3 in amino acids: CASSFGTGGNTIYF. CDR3 coding DNA: TGTGCCAGCAGCTTCGGGACAGGGGGCAACACCATATATTTT.

V and J are TRBV18 and TRBJ2-5; D is undetermined. V was clipped by 5 bases and J by 5 bases, with 12 bases between them. The CDR3 is 13 amino acids. Germline assignment: CDR1 KGHSH and CDR2 LQKENI. The DNA of the CDR3 is TGTGCCAGCTCAACGGGCCTGGGGGAGACCCAGTACTTC. As protein: CASSTGLGETQYF.

The CDR3 bases are TGTGCCAGAAGGGGACAGTTACCGTTT. This gives the protein CARRGQLPF. The chain employs TRBV7-5 and TRBJ1-4; the D call TRBD1 from the table was never checked on the DNA. TRBV7-5 is tagged as a pseudogene. The CDR3 contains 9 residues.

This clone was counted between two and nine times. The chain carries TRBV5-1 and TRBJ1-3; possible D gene TRBD1, 6 bases. Trimming cost V 7 bases and J 0 bases, with 14 bases left between them. This CDR3 has 15 residues. Per germline, CDR1 SGHRS and CDR2 YFSETQ. The CDR3 here is CASANGGLSGNTIYF. The CDR3 coding sequence is TGCGCCAGCGCTAATGGGGGCCTCTCTGGAAACACCATATATTTT.

This chain joins TRBV28 and TRBJ1-4; D gene uncertain. The CDR3 consists of 12 residues. V was trimmed by 4 bases and J by 16 bases, leaving 16 bases between them. Germline V lookup: CDR1 MDHEN, CDR2 SYDVKM. Here the CDR3 reads CASSSPGPIAFF. CDR3 DNA sequence: TGTGCCAGCAGTTCTCCGGGCCCTATCGCGTTTTTT.

The chain employs TRBV5-3 and TRBJ1-2, with D unresolved. TRBV5-3 is recorded as an ORF, its role being uncertain. The CDR3 runs 17 residues. The V end was cut by 1 base, the J end by 0 bases, with 16 bases between. The CDR3 sequence is CARSLTGRGRANYGYTF. The DNA for the CDR3 is TGTGCCAGAAGCTTGACCGGACGTGGTCGAGCTAACTATGGCTACACCTTC.

The chain carries TRBV6-5 and TRBJ1-1; TRBD1 aligns across 8 bases. The ends lost 6 bases at V and 5 bases at J; junction bases unmatched: 8. CDR1 and CDR2 from the germline V gene are MNHEY and SVGAGI. CDR3 length: 14 residues. CDR3 amino acids: CASRQGDRFTEAFF. The CDR3 DNA reads TGTGCCAGCAGACAAGGGGACAGGTTTACTGAAGCTTTCTTT.

This chain uses TRBV6-1 with TRBJ2-7; TRBD1 might be the D (6 bases). The CDR3 has 20 residues. V was pared by 2 bases and J by 4 bases, with 30 bases between. Germline V lookup: CDR1 MNHNS, CDR2 SASEGT. CDR3 protein: CASSESFFGWSGEDSYEQYF. The DNA of the CDR3 is TGTGCCAGCAGTGAATCTTTTTTCGGGTGGTCAGGGGAAGATTCATACGAGCAGTACTTC.

As regards this clone: The germline gene is not matched at one end of the junction; a read error may be the cause. The chain employs TRBV18 and TRBJ2-1, with 9 bases identical to TRBD2. The CDR3 sequence is 14 residues long. Germline V gene sequence: CDR1 KGHSH, CDR2 LQKENI. CDR3 loop: CVSSGLATYNEQFF. CDR3 DNA sequence: TGTGTCAGCTCCGGACTAGCGACTTACAATGAGCAGTTCTTC.

This chain joins TRBV6-1 and TRBJ1-6; 7 bases match TRBD1. The CDR3 contains 16 residues. V dropped 2 bases and J dropped 7; count of bases not matched to a gene: 8. Germline V gene sequence: CDR1 MNHNS, CDR2 SASEGT. The CDR3 sequence is CASSEPRQGWNSPLHF. In DNA, the CDR3 is TGTGCCAGCAGTGAACCCCGACAGGGTTGGAATTCACCCCTCCACTTT.